This T cell receptor beta chain was recorded in a study of early T cells in non-severe SARS-CoV-2 infection. Individual cDNA molecules carried attached unique molecular identifiers. Each CDR3 protein gets one entry after TCRdb re-called the 5' RACE reads with MiXCR. The sample has some 40,000 distinct CDR3 sequences, approximately 12% seen once. The CDR3 extends over 13 amino acids. V lost 4 bases and J lost 9, with 11 bases in between. Germline CDR1 is SGHRS and CDR2 is YFSETQ. Sequencing used whole blood. The source is an adult who was a healthcare worker with PCR-confirmed SARS-CoV-2 infection or an uninfected control (not recorded which). The chain employs TRBV5-1 and TRBJ1-6, with a weak D call TRBD1 (5 bases). The CDR3 DNA sequence: TGCGCCAGCAGCCTTGGGGGGAGTTCACCCCTCCACTTT. It yields the protein CASSLGGSSPLHF.